This section outlines one TCR beta chain sequence together with its context. This clone has only a few counts. Its cognate antigen has yet to be identified. One base away there is no much larger clone; base qualities are not given. Including the terminal cysteine and phenylalanine, the CDR3 comprises 14 residues. CDR3 DNA only is kept here, 42 bases in frame from base 1. From the germline V gene, CDR1 is LGHNA and CDR2 is YSLEER. From V the trimming removes 1 base and from J it removes 7 bases, while the gene matches leave 2 bases of the junction unaccounted for. The treatment or condition label here, explained by the study, means: 15 to 20 received Ad26.COV2.S at low or high dose, single or two shots; roughly five received placebo; per-sample allocation not given. For vaccine and placebo recipients, the sequenced repertoires came from samples collected on day 63 after the first injection. Between 29 July and 7 August 2020, Cohort 1b enrolled about 27 adults aged 18-55 years at one site in Boston, USA. As a vaccine, Ad26.COV2.S was a replication-incompetent adenovirus type 26 vector that expressed a prefusion-stabilized SARS-CoV-2 spike protein derived from the original Wuhan strain.

This entry belongs to a study of Ad26.COV2.S vaccination and SARS-CoV-2 variants (dated by TCRdb to 2020 to 2023). Context from the whole study: Vaccine-arm donors came from COV1001, a multicentre, randomized, double-blind, placebo-controlled phase I-IIa trial of Ad26.COV2.S in healthy adults. Ad26.COV2.S was given intramuscularly at 5x10^10 or 1x10^11 viral particles, as a single shot or as two shots 56 days apart. TCRbeta repertoire sequencing served as the tool for gauging how specific and how broad the SARS-CoV-2-reactive T cell receptors were following Ad26.COV2.S vaccination. A total of around 32 samples were included in the TCR-sequenced set, comprising approximately 20 Ad26.COV2.S vaccine recipients, 5 placebo recipients and 8 SARS-CoV-2 convalescent individuals. Trial participants were randomized into five groups of five: low-dose or high-dose Ad26.COV2.S given once or twice, or placebo on both occasions. Investigators remained blinded to trial group allocation during experiments and outcome assessment.

Overall study outcomes, separate from this receptor: After vaccination, substantial breadth of spike-specific CD8+ and CD4+ T cell responses was reported. The authors noted that the TCR breadth and depth analyses may have underestimated total T cell responses. The study lacked the statistical power to compare responses across vaccine doses or regimens. Ad26.COV2.S recipients had higher spike-specific TCR breadth than placebo recipients (P = 0.0014). Non-spike TCR breadth was comparable between vaccine and placebo recipients, consistent with the vaccine containing only spike.

The immunoSEQ Assay was used to sequence TCRbeta CDR3 regions. After extraction, genomic DNA underwent amplification by bias-controlled multiplex PCR, followed by high-throughput sequencing. The source study handled its data this way. To quantify the absolute abundance of every unique TCRbeta CDR3 region, sequences were collapsed and filtered. Usable DNA was measured by amplifying reference genes present in all nucleated cells, and TCRbeta template counts were normalized to that usable DNA to estimate T cell fraction. Repertoire TCRs were annotated as SARS-CoV-2-specific by exact matching of V gene, CDR3 amino acid sequence and J gene to a known reactive TCR set. MIRA supplied the reference SARS-CoV-2 TCR set, which was filtered for enrichment in COVID-19-positive ImmuneCODE repertoires so that public or cross-reactive TCRs were removed. Based on the MIRA antigens, annotated TCRs were further analysed at the level of specific ORF or position within ORF. Breadth was defined as the number of annotated unique rearrangements divided by the total number of unique productive rearrangements, and depth was defined as the summed frequency of the annotated unique rearrangements. Two-sided Wilcoxon rank-sum tests were applied when comparing TCR breadth between groups. TCRdb's version of the immuneACCESS table is confined to in-frame rearrangements and falls short of the full clone set. An unresolved V gene accounts for under half of the shortfall where checked; the remainder is of unknown origin. Clone size and V and J calls were adopted from that table, with D and trimming inferred from the DNA. The sample table shows around 400,000 clones, and about four fifths are seen once. Jointly, the top ten make up 7.4% of the sample.

The sequencing used peripheral blood, collected in a trial of Ad26.COV2.S vaccine versus placebo. The sequence came from a person aged 18-60 years who received the Ad26.COV2.S COVID-19 vaccine or a placebo. The V and J genes are TRBV4-3 and TRBJ1-5, with TRBD1 identical over 9 junction bases. At the DNA level, the sequence is TGCGCCAGCAGCCAAGGACAGGGGGAACAGCCCCAGCATTTT. It codes for CASSQGQGEQPQHF.